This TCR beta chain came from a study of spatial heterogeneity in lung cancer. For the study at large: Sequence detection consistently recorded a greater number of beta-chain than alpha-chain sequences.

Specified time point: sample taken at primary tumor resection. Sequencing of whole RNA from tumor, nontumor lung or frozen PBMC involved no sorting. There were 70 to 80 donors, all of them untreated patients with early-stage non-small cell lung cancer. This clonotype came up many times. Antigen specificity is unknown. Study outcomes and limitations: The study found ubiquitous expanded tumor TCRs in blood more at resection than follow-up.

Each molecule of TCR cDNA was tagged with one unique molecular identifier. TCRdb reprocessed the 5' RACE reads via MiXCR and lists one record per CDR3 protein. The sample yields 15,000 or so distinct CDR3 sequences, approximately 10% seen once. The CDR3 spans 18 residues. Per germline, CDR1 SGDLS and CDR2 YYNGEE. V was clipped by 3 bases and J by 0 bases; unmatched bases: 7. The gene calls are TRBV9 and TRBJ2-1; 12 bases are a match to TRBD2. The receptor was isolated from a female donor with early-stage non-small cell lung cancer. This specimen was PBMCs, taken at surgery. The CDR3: CASSATSGGLSSYNEQFF. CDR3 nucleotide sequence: TGTGCCAGCAGCGCAACTAGCGGGGGGTTGAGCTCCTACAATGAGCAGTTCTTC. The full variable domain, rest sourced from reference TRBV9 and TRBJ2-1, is DSGVTQTPKHLITATGQRVTLRCSPRSGDLSVYWYQQSLDQGLQFLIQYYNGEERAKGNILERFSAQQFPDLHSELNLSSLELGDSALYFCASSATSGGLSSYNEQFFGPGTRLTVL.